The 22 T cell receptor beta chains in this list originate from one sample, sequenced in a study of cytomegalovirus exposure and HLA in healthy donors. Use of 60 Vbeta and 13 Jbeta primers characterized the PCR. Method: immunoSEQ multiplex PCR; TCRdb's copy keeps in-frame clones and lacks some. Here the sample table reports under 100,000 clones. The sample comprised PBMCs. These receptors came from a man aged 25-40 years in good health and CMV-seronegative.

J is TRBJ2-5 and V is TRBV6-1, with 11 bases that match TRBD2. The CDR3 contains 16 residues. Trimming removed 4 bases from V and 5 bases from J; junction bases left unmatched: 9. CDR1 and CDR2 (germline): MNHNS, SASEGT. CDR3 DNA sequence: TGTGCCAGCAGTGCCCAGACTAGCGGGGAGGGGGAGACCCAGTACTTC. Encoded protein: CASSAQTSGEGETQYF.

The genes are TRBV5-1 and TRBJ1-3; D unresolved. Germline-derived CDR1 and CDR2 are SGHRS and YFSETQ. The CDR3 has 16 amino acids. Trimming removed 0 bases at V and 0 bases at J, with 10 bases between. The DNA for the CDR3 is TGCGCCAGCAGCTTGGCGGGGAGTAGCTCTGGAAACACCATATATTTT. Its translation: CASSLAGSSSGNTIYF.

The V gene is TRBV11-2, the J gene TRBJ2-1; D possibly corresponds to TRBD2 (5 bases). Trimming removed 0 bases from V and 10 bases from J, with 19 bases in between. Germline assignment: CDR1 SGHAT and CDR2 FQNNGV. The CDR3 sequence is 16 residues long. Written as DNA, the CDR3 is TGTGCCAGCAGCTTAGACGCTAGGAACTTAGCGCGGGAGCAGTTCTTC. Residues: CASSLDARNLAREQFF.

The chain uses TRBV6-7 and TRBJ1-5, with TRBD1 matching over 7 bases. TRBV6-7 is known as an ORF, though its function is uncertain. This CDR3 contains 13 residues. Unmatched junction bases numbered 5, after V lost 8 bases and J lost 4 bases. CDR3 DNA sequence: TGTGCCAGCGCGGACAGGCTTAATCAGCCCCAGCATTTT. Translating it yields CASADRLNQPQHF.

The rearrangement uses TRBV19 and TRBJ1-2; D not resolved. The germline gives CDR1 LNHDA, CDR2 SQIVND (reference sequence). This CDR3 contains 13 residues. The V end was cut by 3 bases, the J end by 3 bases, with 8 bases between. The CDR3 nucleotides are TGTGCCAGTAGTATTGGCCGCTACTATGGCTACACCTTC. The encoded protein is CASSIGRYYGYTF.

The chain uses TRBV4-3 and TRBJ2-3, with D perhaps TRBD1 (5 bases). CDR1 and CDR2 (germline): LGHNA, YSLEER. Trimming took 0 bases from V and 2 from J, leaving 15 bases between them. There are 17 residues in the CDR3. The CDR3 here is CASSQDLLRGNTDTQYF. CDR3 coding DNA: TGCGCCAGCAGCCAAGACCTGCTTAGGGGAAACACAGATACGCAGTATTTT.

This sequence joins TRBV19 and TRBJ1-4, with D unresolved. The CDR3 contains 15 residues. Germline CDR1 reads LNHDA; CDR2 reads SQIVND (reference sequence). V was pared by 5 bases and J by 5 bases, with 15 bases between. The CDR3 DNA is TGTGCCAGTAGTCTGGACCCGGAGGTAAATGAAAAACTGTTTTTT. Protein product: CASSLDPEVNEKLFF.

This chain connects TRBV30 to TRBJ2-1, with 9 bases fitting TRBD2. V dropped 7 bases and J dropped 9; count of bases not matched to a gene: 13. The CDR3 is 14 residues long. Germline V CDR1 and CDR2: GTSNPN, SVGIG (reference sequence). As DNA, the CDR3 is TGTGCCTCGGAGGCCAATTTAGCGGGAGTTGAGCAGTTCTTC. This encodes CASEANLAGVEQFF.

The chain couples TRBV7-2 to TRBJ2-5, with TRBD1 matching over 8 bases. The tail of the sequence fits TRBJ2-7 better, so the J call may be wrong. Germline V lookup: CDR1 SGHTA, CDR2 FQGNSA. The CDR3 totals 15 residues. The CDR3 DNA is TGTGCCAGCAGCTTTGCCGGGACAGGCAACTACGAGCAGTACTTC. This codes for CASSFAGTGNYEQYF.

This chain links TRBV7-9 with TRBJ1-2; D remains ambiguous. Germline V gives CDR1 SEHNR, CDR2 FQNEAQ (reference sequence). The CDR3 runs 13 residues. V lost 2 bases, J lost 3 bases, and 7 bases lay in between. The CDR3 loop is CASSLSADYGYTF. Here the CDR3 DNA reads TGTGCCAGCAGCTTATCGGCGGACTATGGCTACACCTTC.

The gene calls are TRBV4-2 and TRBJ2-5; D is unclear. The germline CDR1 and CDR2 sequences are LGHNA and YNFKEQ. The V and J ends lost 0 bases and 5 bases respectively, with 13 bases between them. The CDR3 extends over 15 amino acids. CDR3 DNA sequence: TGTGCCAGCAGCCAAGATACCGCAGTATGGGAGACCCAGTACTTC. Its translation is CASSQDTAVWETQYF.

The genes are TRBV5-1 and TRBJ2-7, with 10 bases lining up with TRBD2. Looked up from germline, CDR1 is SGHRS and CDR2 is YFSETQ. V lost 4 bases, J lost 0 bases, and 7 bases stayed unmatched. CDR3 length: 16 amino acids. The CDR3 bases are TGCGCCAGCAGCGTTCTAGCGGGGGTCAACTCCTACGAGCAGTACTTC. Translating it yields CASSVLAGVNSYEQYF.

The CDR3 loop reads CASSEVRGIRGDTQYF. DNA of the CDR3: TGTGCCAGCAGTGAAGTACGCGGGATCCGCGGGGATACGCAGTATTTT. The chain is built from TRBV6-1 and TRBJ2-3, with TRBD2 as a possible D gene (6 bases). The germline V gene has CDR1 MNHNS and CDR2 SASEGT. The CDR3 totals 16 residues. Trimming took 1 base from V and 6 from J, leaving 17 bases between them.

V gene TRBV30 combines with J gene TRBJ2-7; 9 bases fit TRBD1. The J segment lost 3 bases and the V segment lost 8 bases, leaving 11 bases of the junction unmatched. The CDR3 contains 14 residues. The germline CDR1 and CDR2 sequences are GTSNPN and SVGIG (reference sequence). The DNA for the CDR3 is TGTGCCGGGGGTCCCGGGACAGGGAGCTACGAGCAGTACTTC. Its translation: CAGGPGTGSYEQYF.

This chain links TRBV14 with TRBJ2-2; 7 bases line up with TRBD2. CDR1 and CDR2 (germline): SGHDN, FVKESK. Unmatched junction bases numbered 8, after V lost 4 bases and J lost 6 bases. This CDR3 has 15 residues. The CDR3 region has the DNA TGTGCCAGCAGCCGCCTTCTCAGCGGGGCCGGGGAGCTGTTTTTT. Translated, it gives CASSRLLSGAGELFF.

The chain combines TRBV27 with TRBJ2-7, with TRBD2 as a possible D gene (5 bases). CDR3 length: 15 residues. Trimming removed 3 bases at V and 0 bases at J, with 12 bases between. Germline values: CDR1 MNHEY, CDR2 SMNVEV (reference sequence). The CDR3, as DNA: TGTGCCAGCAGTTTGCTCGGGGTAAGCTCCTACGAGCAGTACTTC. Translated: CASSLLGVSSYEQYF.

The V gene is TRBV7-9, the J gene TRBJ2-4, with 7 bases lining up with TRBD1. The CDR3 length is 17 residues. V dropped 2 bases and J dropped 5; count of bases not matched to a gene: 12. Per the germline V gene, CDR1 is SEHNR and CDR2 is FQNEAQ (reference sequence). CDR3 coding DNA: TGTGCCAGCAGCTTAAGGTTGGGACAGAAGAGCCAAAACATTCAGTACTTC. Translated: CASSLRLGQKSQNIQYF. The full variable domain, its missing parts supplied by reference TRBV7-9 and TRBJ2-4, is DTGVSQNPRHKITKRGQNVTFRCDPISEHNRLYWYRQTLGQGPEFLTYFQNEAQLEKSRLLSDRFSAERPKGSFSTLEIQRTEQGDSAMYLCASSLRLGQKSQNIQYFGAGTRLSVL.

The CDR3 loop reads CASSWGPGQHSSNTGELFF. For the CDR3, the DNA is TGTGCCAGCAGCTGGGGTCCGGGACAGCACTCTTCGAACACCGGGGAGCTGTTTTTT. This sequence joins TRBV7-2 and TRBJ2-2; 7 bases align to TRBD1. The V segment lost 4 bases and the J segment 0 bases; nucleotides outside the gene matches: 14. This CDR3 has 19 residues. Germline CDR1 SGHTA, CDR2 FQGNSA.

V gene TRBV7-8 combines with J gene TRBJ2-7, with TRBD2 matching 9 bases. The CDR3 is 18 residues long. With 1 base clipped from V and 1 base from J, the junction kept 11 bases outside the gene matches. CDR1 SGHVS and CDR2 FQNEAQ come from the germline V gene. The CDR3 sequence is CASSLVKAGGAESYEQYF. As DNA, the CDR3 is TGTGCCAGCAGCTTAGTAAAAGCGGGGGGCGCCGAATCCTACGAGCAGTACTTC.

The rearrangement joins TRBV19 to TRBJ1-2; the match to TRBD1 covers 7 bases. Looked up from germline, CDR1 is LNHDA and CDR2 is SQIVND (reference sequence). CDR3 size: 15 residues. V trimming: 0 bases; J trimming: 4 bases; junction bases outside the gene matches: 5. The CDR3 DNA is TGTGCCAGTAGTATAGAAGAGGGGGCTGGCTATGGCTACACCTTC. It codes for CASSIEEGAGYGYTF.

V gene TRBV5-1 combines with J gene TRBJ1-1; a possible D gene is TRBD1 (6 bases). This CDR3 comprises 14 residues. V dropped 2 bases and J dropped 6 bases, with 14 bases sitting between them. Germline loops: CDR1 SGHRS, CDR2 YFSETQ. In DNA form, the CDR3 reads TGCGCCAGCAGCTTCACAGGGTTGTCGGCTGAAGCTTTCTTT. Residues: CASSFTGLSAEAFF.

The rearrangement uses TRBV14 and TRBJ2-2, with 7 bases lining up with TRBD2. V lost 1 base, J lost 1 base, and 3 bases stayed unmatched. The CDR3 loop spans 16 amino acids. Germline V gene sequence: CDR1 SGHDN, CDR2 FVKESK. Written as DNA, the CDR3 is TGTGCCAGCAGCCAAGTGGGCGGGAGGAACACCGGGGAGCTGTTTTTT. It translates to CASSQVGGRNTGELFF.